One sample yielded the 2 T cell receptor beta chains listed below, sequenced in a study of control samples from healthy donors and cancer patients. Sequenced by immunoSEQ multiplex PCR; TCRdb stores in-frame clones only, minus some. Of fewer than 90,000 clones listed, around 87% are singletons. The sample was blood. The receptors shown here come from a man aged 50-60 years in good health.

The chain uses TRBV5-4 and TRBJ2-7; 8 nucleotides agree with TRBD1. Germline trimming cut 4 bases from V and 4 bases from J; bases unmatched to any gene: 7. The length of the CDR3 is 14 residues. Per the germline V gene, CDR1 is SGHNT and CDR2 is YYREEE (reference sequence). The CDR3 loop reads CASSRRQGRYEQYV. The CDR3 nucleotides are TGTGCCAGCAGCCGTCGACAGGGGCGGTACGAGCAGTACGTC.

CDR3 in DNA: TGCGCCAGCAGCTCCCCTCCCGCCGAGCAGTACTTC. Translating gives CASSSPPAEQYF. V and J are TRBV5-1 and TRBJ2-7; D gene unclear. The V gene's germline CDR1 is SGHRS and CDR2 YFSETQ. V was trimmed by 3 bases and J by 6 bases, leaving 10 bases between them. The length of the CDR3 is 12 residues.